These 8 T cell receptor beta chains came from one sample sequenced in a study of identical twins. TCRdb reanalysed the 5' RACE reads using MiXCR and keeps one entry per CDR3 protein. The sample consists of a few hundred thousand distinct CDR3 sequences, 18% of them appearing once. The sample consisted of naive T cells sorted from blood. These receptors were obtained from a man in his fifties in good health.

This clonotype was detected ten times or more. The chain recombines TRBV6-5 with TRBJ2-3; D not certain. V was cut by 0 bases and J by 6 bases, with 13 bases left in between. Germline CDR1 and CDR2: MNHEY and SVGAGI. This CDR3 contains 15 residues. The CDR3 spells CASSYSTGLLDTQYF. In DNA, the CDR3 is TGTGCCAGCAGTTACTCGACTGGGTTACTGGATACGCAGTATTTT.

This chain links TRBV7-9 with TRBJ2-1, with D perhaps TRBD2 (5 bases). CDR1 is SEHNR and CDR2 is FQNEAQ in the germline V gene (reference sequence). The ends were cut back, 5 bases at V and 9 bases at J, with 14 bases in the middle. The CDR3 extends over 13 amino acids. The CDR3 nucleotides read TGTGCCAGCAGCCTGAAGCGGTCCGGTGAGCAGTTCTTC. Translating it yields CASSLKRSGEQFF.

This clonotype was picked up many times. The chain has TRBV20-1 and TRBJ1-2; TRBD1 might be the D (5 bases). Germline loops: CDR1 DFQATT, CDR2 SNEGSKA (reference sequence). Trimming cost V 6 bases and J 0 bases, with 20 bases left between them. This CDR3 has 16 residues. CDR3 DNA sequence: TGCAGTGCATCACCAGTTTCAGGGCTCGCTAACTATGGCTACACCTTC. It codes for CSASPVSGLANYGYTF.

This clonotype was detected many times. The chain carries TRBV7-9 and TRBJ1-2; D not certain. V was trimmed by 1 base and J by 0 bases, leaving 15 bases between them. CDR3 length equals 17 residues. The V gene's germline CDR1 is SEHNR and CDR2 FQNEAQ (reference sequence). DNA for the CDR3: TGTGCCAGCAGCTTAGGCCGGCGGGCGCCAACTAACTATGGCTACACCTTC. Amino acid sequence: CASSLGRRAPTNYGYTF.

This clonotype was found a few times. This chain uses TRBV20-1 with TRBJ2-3; D is uncertain. V gave up 6 bases and J gave up 4 bases, with 17 bases separating them. Looked up from germline, CDR1 is DFQATT and CDR2 is SNEGSKA (reference sequence). The CDR3 runs 14 residues. CDR3 nucleotides: TGCAGTGCCCCAACCCCGGGTGACGCAGATACGCAGTATTTT. Translated, it gives CSAPTPGDADTQYF.

This clonotype was picked up a small number of times. This chain connects TRBV3-1 to TRBJ2-5; D possibly matches TRBD1 or TRBD2 (7 bases each). The CDR3 covers 14 residues. The V gene lost 3 bases and the J gene lost 10 bases, with 18 bases spanning the gap. Looked up from germline, CDR1 is LGHDT and CDR2 is YNNKEL (reference sequence). CDR3 in DNA: TGTGCCAGCAGCCACAGGGCAGGGGGGGATGGCCAGTACTTC. Encoded protein: CASSHRAGGDGQYF.

There are a few counts of this clonotype. The V and J genes are TRBV4-3 and TRBJ2-2, with 7 bases aligning to TRBD1. The V and J ends lost 0 bases and 2 bases, in that order; junction bases with no gene match: 6. Germline lookup yields CDR1 LGHNA and CDR2 YSLEER. This CDR3 is built from 17 residues. The CDR3 protein is CASSQEPGQPNTGELFF. CDR3 coding DNA: TGCGCCAGCAGCCAAGAACCGGGACAGCCAAACACCGGGGAGCTGTTTTTT.

Ten or more counts support this clonotype. The genes are TRBV20-1 and TRBJ2-7; D not certain. Trimming shortened V by 6 bases and J by 2 bases, and 14 bases separated the two germline ends. The CDR3 is made up of 13 amino acids. Germline CDR1 reads DFQATT; CDR2 reads SNEGSKA (reference sequence). CDR3 sequence: CSATSDKPYEQYF. CDR3 sequence (DNA): TGCAGTGCAACTTCAGACAAACCCTACGAGCAGTACTTC.